This T cell receptor beta chain stems from a study of shared clonotypes between healthy human individuals. Study-wide points: Naive CD4 clonotypes overlapped across several donors at around 5%.

V gave up 0 bases and J gave up 7 bases, with 16 bases separating them. CDR1 SGHDT and CDR2 YYEEEE come from the germline V gene. CDR3 length: 15 residues. About this clone: The antigen is undetermined.

Donors had no recently reported acute infections or vaccinations and were HIV-negative. As processed by the authors: Filtering of immunoSEQ junctional sequences could not match full-length read filtering. TCRdb keeps only in-frame clones here, not all; method: immunoSEQ multiplex PCR. V and J calls and clone size are as listed in that table; D and trimming were resolved from the DNA. Of about 110,000 clones listed, 68% were seen once; the top ten hold around 25%. This rearrangement joins TRBV5-6 to TRBJ1-2; D call uncertain. The sequenced material came from memory CD8+ T cells sorted from blood. Subset noted: CD45RO+ cells pooled with CCR7-negative TemRA cells. The clonotype comes from a woman younger than 45 in good health. CDR3 loop: CASSLGPRGRAGYTF. The DNA for the CDR3 is TGTGCCAGCAGCTTGGGCCCTCGAGGAAGAGCTGGCTACACCTTC.